This record looks at one TCR beta chain sequence and its context. It lacks a known antigen. No per-base quality is available; no much larger clone lies one base away. All of the isolated RNA was reverse transcribed with the High Capacity cDNA Reverse Transcription Kit, so expressed TCRB transcripts were sequenced. Deep immunoSEQ sequencing was applied to naive, central memory and regulatory T cell samples, giving an average of roughly 3.5 million total reads per sample. Sorted cells were lysed in RLT buffer, and RNA was extracted using DNase-treated RNeasy Micro or Mini kits according to cell number. To prevent cross-contamination, each cell subset was processed individually, whereas patient and healthy donor samples were processed jointly. Using the immunoSEQ multiplex PCR, TCRB sequences were amplified from cDNA into 87-bp fragments spanning the CDR3 region. The amplicons were sequenced using the Illumina HiSeq platform. The study's processing was this. PCR bias was corrected computationally using synthetic template baselines, and reads within Hamming distance 2 were collapsed, with unmergeable singletons discarded. By aligning reads against IMGT, V, D and J genes, CDR3 length, and insertions or deletions at six rearrangement sites were assigned. Within each subset, clonotype counts were normalized to sorted cell number, after which true diversity and Gini coefficients were computed with the tcR R package. The overlap coefficient, calculated on TCRB nucleotide sequences, was used to measure repertoire sharing. As a proxy for the pre-selection repertoire, out-of-frame TCRB sequences from naive cells were analyzed. The table was pulled from immuneACCESS by TCRdb, which kept in-frame rearrangements only. Such tables lose some clones; where checked, under half of the loss comes from unresolved V genes, and the rest has no known cause. V and J calls plus clone size are reproduced from that table; the DNA served to infer D and trimming. This sample gives hundreds of thousands of clones in total; roughly an eighth of them show up just once. The ten most abundant clones make up 0.03% to 0.04% of the sample.

The sample comes from a study of beta chain features in type 1 diabetes (dated by TCRdb to 2016 to 2019). Regarding the complete study: No differences in mean age, gender distribution, total cell number or subset yield were found between patients and healthy donors. A total of 85 million to 140 million sorted cells were examined across all samples, and a strong correlation was observed between cell number per subset and RNA yield. In the study, recently diagnosed type 1 diabetes patients and matched healthy donors were compared on the TCRB repertoires of their sorted circulating CD4+ T cell subsets. Regulatory and stem cell-like memory subsets were obtained from only 8 patients and roughly 8 healthy donors, while naive and central memory subsets were obtained from all 30 or so donors. General study outcomes and caveats: Type 1 diabetes patients showed a moderate but significant shortening of TCRB CDR3 length in all four CD4+ subsets. Because cDNA rather than genomic DNA was sequenced, highly expressing activated cells could have been over-represented, although no difference in activation and CD3 levels was found between groups. Fewer insertions and more nucleotide deletions at VDJ recombination sites were observed in patients with type 1 diabetes, implying thymic rearrangement abnormalities. PCR may preferentially amplify shorter templates, but because patient and control samples were amplified and corrected together, any resulting skew would affect both groups equally. Naive, central memory and regulatory TCRB repertoires appeared more similar among patients than among healthy donors. Because the HLA sub-analyses included only small numbers of individuals, any influence of HLA type on TCRB rearrangement was left unresolved.

From each donor, a single peripheral blood sample of around 120 mL on average was drawn into heparinised tubes. A BD FACSAria II was used to sort naive, central memory, regulatory and stem cell-like memory CD4+ T cells with a panel that included CD45RO, CCR7, CD25, CD127, CD95 and CD27. Every sorted population had a purity above 95%. PBMCs were isolated immediately by Lymphoprep density gradient centrifugation and stained directly without culture. To minimize batch effects, samples were stained and sorted in pairs, one healthy donor with one patient per experiment. Specimen: naive CD4+ T cells from blood. The cell subset or site tag for this specimen amounts to: true naive CD4+ T cells. This TCR was recovered from a young man with type 1 diabetes.

The nucleotide sequence reads as follows: TGTGCCAGCAGTTACTCGACTAGTAACGGTGAGCAGTTCTTC. Translated, this is CASSYSTSNGEQFF. The V and J genes are TRBV6-6 and TRBJ2-1, and the D gene may be TRBD2, 6 bases matching. V loses 0 bases, J loses 9 bases, and the germline ends lie 12 bases apart. The CDR3 has 14 amino acids, counting the end cysteine and phenylalanine. CDR3 DNA is the only sequence kept; it has 42 bases, read in frame from the first base. As encoded in the germline V gene (reference sequence), CDR1 is MNHNY while CDR2 is SVGAGI.